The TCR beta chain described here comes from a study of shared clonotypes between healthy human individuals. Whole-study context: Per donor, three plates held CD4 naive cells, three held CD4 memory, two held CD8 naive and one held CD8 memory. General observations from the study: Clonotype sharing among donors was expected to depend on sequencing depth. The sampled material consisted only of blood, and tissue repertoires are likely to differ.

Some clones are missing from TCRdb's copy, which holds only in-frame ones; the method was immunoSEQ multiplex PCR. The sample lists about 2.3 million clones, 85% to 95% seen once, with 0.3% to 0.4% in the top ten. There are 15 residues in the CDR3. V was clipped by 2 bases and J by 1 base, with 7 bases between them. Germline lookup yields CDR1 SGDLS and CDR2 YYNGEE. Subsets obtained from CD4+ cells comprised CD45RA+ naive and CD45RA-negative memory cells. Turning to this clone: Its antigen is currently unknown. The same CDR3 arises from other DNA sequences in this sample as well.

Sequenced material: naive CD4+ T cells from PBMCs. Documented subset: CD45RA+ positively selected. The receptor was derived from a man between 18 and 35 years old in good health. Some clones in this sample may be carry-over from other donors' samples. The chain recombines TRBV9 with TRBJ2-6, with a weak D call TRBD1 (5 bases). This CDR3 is CASSVQGSGANVLTF. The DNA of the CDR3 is TGTGCCAGCAGCGTTCAGGGTTCTGGGGCCAACGTCCTGACTTTC.